The clone carrying this T cell receptor beta chain was counted many times. The sample belongs to a study of regulatory T cells in long-lasting Graves disease. This CDR3 is built from 19 residues. CDR1 is SEHNR and CDR2 is FQNEAQ in the germline V gene (reference sequence). The V gene end was trimmed by 6 bases and the J gene end by 0 bases; junction bases not matched to a gene: 17. Time point indicated: newly diagnosed GD, antithyroid drugs for less than 3 months. The TCR library used RNA extracted from PBMCs. With iRepertoire HTBI primers and Arm-PCR of CDR3 regions, TCR beta libraries were built. Each CDR3 protein gets one entry after TCRdb re-called the multiplex PCR reads with MiXCR. The sample records some 600,000 distinct CDR3 sequences, roughly 15% being singletons. These data are also associated with another study on T cells in Graves' hyperthyroidism and ophthalmopathy.

The receptor was derived from a man younger than 35 with Graves disease. This sequence joins TRBV7-9 and TRBJ2-1; 7 positions match TRBD2. Sequencing was performed on peripheral blood mononuclear cells (PBMCs), taken at new diagnosis, from a patient treated with antithyroid drugs. DNA of the CDR3: TGTGCCAGCAGTTCATCCTTAATGGGCGGGAGTGACTCCTACAATGAGCAGTTCTTC. Translation gives CASSSSLMGGSDSYNEQFF. The full variable domain, rest sourced from reference TRBV7-9 and TRBJ2-1, is DTGVSQNPRHKITKRGQNVTFRCDPISEHNRLYWYRQTLGQGPEFLTYFQNEAQLEKSRLLSDRFSAERPKGSFSTLEIQRTEQGDSAMYLCASSSSLMGGSDSYNEQFFGPGTRLTVL.